The 16 T cell receptor beta chains presented below share a single source sample, sequenced in a study of blood T cell repertoires in COVID-19. The assay was immunoSEQ multiplex PCR, and TCRdb's table has in-frame clones only and misses some. This sample has some 350,000 clones; 85% to 90% occur once, and the top ten carry approximately 1%. Input material: PBMCs or T cells enriched from blood (not recorded which). The receptors originated from a man between 18 and 35 years old who had recovered from COVID-19.

The chain joins TRBV28 to TRBJ1-2; D uncertain. The CDR3 spans 15 residues. Trimming took 3 bases from V and 2 from J, leaving 13 bases between them. Germline lookup yields CDR1 MDHEN and CDR2 SYDVKM. The CDR3 DNA reads TGTGCCAGCAGTTTGGGGTCAGCGGTGAACTATGGCTACACCTTC. It codes for CASSLGSAVNYGYTF.

V is TRBV4-2 and J is TRBJ2-2; D gene ambiguous. Trimming took off 1 base at V and 2 bases at J, with 5 bases between the two ends. The CDR3 contains 14 residues. Germline CDR1 LGHNA, CDR2 YNFKEQ. The CDR3 here is CASSQAGNTGELFF. The CDR3 region has the DNA TGTGCCAGCAGCCAAGCAGGTAACACCGGGGAGCTGTTTTTT.

This rearrangement joins TRBV5-1 to TRBJ2-1, with 9 bases aligning to TRBD2. CDR1 and CDR2 from the germline V gene are SGHRS and YFSETQ. The CDR3 is 17 amino acids. With V trimmed by 5 bases and J by 2 bases, 11 bases remained unmatched. The CDR3 DNA reads TGCGCCAGCAGGGGAGCTGGGGTAGCGGGGGCCTACAATGAGCAGTTCTTC. This sequence encodes CASRGAGVAGAYNEQFF.

The gene calls are TRBV11-1 and TRBJ2-5; possibly TRBD2 for D (6 bases). CDR1 and CDR2 from the germline V gene are SGHAT and FQDESV (reference sequence). V lost 5 bases to trimming and J lost 1 base, with 14 bases between them. The CDR3 is made up of 15 amino acids. The CDR3 is CASSPQVGGQETQYF. For the CDR3, the DNA is TGTGCCAGCAGCCCCCAGGTGGGGGGCCAAGAGACCCAGTACTTC. Based on the CDR3 plus reference TRBV11-1 and TRBJ2-5, the full variable domain is EAEVAQSPRYKITEKSQAVAFWCDPISGHATLYWYRQILGQGPELLVQFQDESVVDDSQLPKDRFSAERLKGVDSTLKIQPAELGDSAMYLCASSPQVGGQETQYFGPGTRLLVL.

V usage is TRBV6-5 and J usage is TRBJ1-5; D call uncertain. The V end lost 0 bases, the J end lost 5 bases, and 8 bases lay between the germline ends. This CDR3 comprises 14 residues. Per germline, CDR1 MNHEY and CDR2 SVGAGI. The CDR3 here is CASSYSELDQPQHF. Here the CDR3 DNA reads TGTGCCAGCAGTTACTCCGAGTTGGATCAGCCCCAGCATTTT.

The chain uses TRBV6-5 and TRBJ1-2, with 9 nucleotides matching TRBD1. After removal of 6 bases from V and 6 bases from J, the junction contained 5 bases not matched to a gene. The CDR3 sequence is 13 residues long. Germline lookup yields CDR1 MNHEY and CDR2 SVGAGI. CDR3 residues: CASRKQGAHGYTF. The DNA of the CDR3 is TGTGCCAGCAGAAAACAGGGGGCACATGGCTACACCTTC.

The genes are TRBV29-1 and TRBJ2-7; 9 bases match TRBD1. The CDR3 consists of 13 residues. Unmatched junction bases numbered 7, after V lost 3 bases and J lost 7 bases. The germline V gene has CDR1 SQVTM and CDR2 ANQGSEA. Written as DNA, the CDR3 is TGCAGCGTTGAGGTACAGGGGGCGGGGGAGCAGTACTTC. Its protein is CSVEVQGAGEQYF.

The chain couples TRBV19 to TRBJ2-1; 7 bases agree with TRBD2. CDR1 and CDR2 from the germline V gene are LNHDA and SQIVND (reference sequence). The CDR3 length is 16 residues. Trimming took 2 bases from V and 5 from J; bases not matched to a gene: 9. The CDR3 bases are TGTGCCAGTAGTATATTAGGACTAGTCGGACACAATGAGCAGTTCTTC. Amino acid sequence: CASSILGLVGHNEQFF.

In this sample, this clone turned up once. This chain uses TRBV5-4 with TRBJ1-3; possible D gene TRBD1, 6 bases. Deletions cut 2 bases from V and 5 bases from J, with 11 bases between. The germline CDR1 and CDR2 sequences are SGHNT and YYREEE (reference sequence). This CDR3 region has 14 residues. The CDR3 protein is CASSFGQRRNTIYF. Written as DNA, the CDR3 is TGTGCCAGCAGCTTCGGACAGAGGAGAAACACCATATATTTT. The variable domain in full, completed from reference TRBV5-4 and TRBJ1-3, reads ETGVTQSPTHLIKTRGQQVTLRCSSQSGHNTVSWYQQALGQGPQFIFQYYREEENGRGNFPPRFSGLQFPNYSSELNVNALELDDSALYLCASSFGQRRNTIYFGEGSWLTVV.

The chain has TRBV27 and TRBJ1-1; 7 bases match TRBD1. CDR1 and CDR2 (germline): MNHEY, SMNVEV (reference sequence). The CDR3 is made up of 14 amino acids. Trimming took 6 bases from V and 3 from J; bases not matched to a gene: 7. The CDR3 reads CASSRQGMDTEAFF. CDR3 DNA sequence: TGTGCCAGCAGCCGACAGGGAATGGACACTGAAGCTTTCTTT.

The J gene is TRBJ1-2, the V gene TRBV30, with TRBD1 identical over 10 bases. This CDR3 comprises 13 residues. The ends lost 5 bases at V and 6 bases at J; junction bases unmatched: 6. In germline, CDR1 is GTSNPN, CDR2 SVGIG (reference sequence). CDR3 bases: TGTGCCTGGGCTTCCGGGACAGGGGATGGCTACACCTTC. This encodes CAWASGTGDGYTF.

This rearrangement joins TRBV4-1 to TRBJ1-5, with D possibly matching TRBD1 (6 bases). V lost 0 bases to trimming and J lost 7 bases, with 13 bases between them. The CDR3 is made up of 15 amino acids. The germline V gene encodes CDR1 MGHRA and CDR2 YSYEKL. The CDR3 bases are TGCGCCAGCAGCCAAGAAGCAGGGGCGGAACAGCCCCAGCATTTT. Translating it yields CASSQEAGAEQPQHF.

A single count supports this clone. The chain links TRBV24-1 to TRBJ2-3, with TRBD1 identical over 10 bases. The CDR3 consists of 17 residues. The junction had 12 bases not matched to a gene; V was cut back by 3 bases and J by 7 bases. In germline, CDR1 is KGHDR, CDR2 SFDVKD. This chain's CDR3 is CATSDSFGTGDPHTQYF. CDR3 coding DNA: TGTGCCACCAGTGATAGTTTTGGGACAGGGGATCCGCATACGCAGTATTTT.

This chain connects TRBV24-1 to TRBJ2-2; D might be TRBD1 (6 bases). Trimming removed 10 bases at V and 3 bases at J, with 17 bases between. This CDR3 is built from 15 residues. Germline CDR1 is KGHDR and CDR2 is SFDVKD. The CDR3 is CATSHGTPYTGELFF. The CDR3 coding sequence is TGTGCCACTTCCCACGGGACACCTTACACCGGGGAGCTGTTTTTT.

The chain carries TRBV30 and TRBJ1-2, with 8 bases matching TRBD1. V gave up 3 bases and J gave up 5 bases; unmatched junction bases: 14. Germline V gene lookup returns CDR1 GTSNPN and CDR2 SVGIG (reference sequence). The CDR3 covers 16 residues. CDR3 nucleotide sequence: TGTGCCTGGAGGATACGGTCAGGGGGCGCTTGGTATGGCTACACCTTC. Its translation is CAWRIRSGGAWYGYTF.

V usage is TRBV20-1 and J usage is TRBJ1-2, with 7 bases lining up with TRBD1. The CDR3 contains 11 residues. After removal of 6 bases from V and 11 bases from J, the junction contained 9 bases not matched to a gene. Germline loops: CDR1 DFQATT, CDR2 SNEGSKA (reference sequence). Written as DNA, the CDR3 is TGCAGTGCCCTAGGGGGCGGGACTTACACCTTC. This encodes CSALGGGTYTF.